Below are 11 T cell receptor beta chains sequenced from a single sample in a study of OX40 agonist ivuxolimab in advanced cancers. The library was obtained by the immunoSEQ multiplex PCR assay. TCRdb took over this immuneACCESS table, retaining in-frame rearrangements with V and J assigned. Such tables are incomplete; in checked studies, under half of the missing clones stem from an unresolved V gene, and the remainder is unexplained. The sample table shows 15,000 to 20,000 clones, and roughly 80% are seen once. The ten largest clones capture about 27% of the sample. The specimen was CD4+ or CD8+ T cells sorted from blood, collected in a trial of the OX40 agonist ivuxolimab. These receptors came from an adult with an advanced solid tumor such as melanoma, head and neck, liver or kidney cancer.

J is TRBJ2-1 and V is TRBV7-9, with 8 bases aligning to TRBD2. J lost 3 bases, V lost 6 bases, and 4 bases had no gene match. The CDR3 is 14 residues long. Germline CDR1 is SEHNR and CDR2 is FQNEAQ (reference sequence). The CDR3 loop reads CASRTSGNYNEQFF. Written as DNA, the CDR3 is TGTGCCAGCAGAACTAGCGGCAACTACAATGAGCAGTTCTTC.

This clone was recorded at least ten times. The chain joins TRBV4-2 to TRBJ2-5; the D gene is possibly TRBD2 (5 bases). Trimming cost V 1 base and J 7 bases, with 13 bases left between them. CDR1 LGHNA and CDR2 YNFKEQ come from the germline V gene. The CDR3 is made up of 14 amino acids. CDR3 DNA sequence: TGTGCCAGCAGCCAAGGCGGAGGAGGCGGGACCCAGTACTTC. The encoded protein is CASSQGGGGGTQYF.

CDR3 sequence reads: CASSLVDSIYNSPLHF. The CDR3 DNA is TGTGCCAGCAGCTTAGTCGACAGCATCTATAATTCACCCCTCCACTTT. The V and J genes are TRBV7-6 and TRBJ1-6; possible D gene TRBD1, 5 bases. V was pared by 1 base and J by 3 bases, with 10 bases between. CDR1 and CDR2 from the germline V gene are SGHVS and FNYEAQ. The CDR3 is 16 residues long.

This clone was seen just once. The V gene is TRBV9, the J gene TRBJ2-1; TRBD1 is a possible D gene (5 bases). Per germline, CDR1 SGDLS and CDR2 YYNGEE. The CDR3 extends over 16 amino acids. Between the trimmed V and J ends, which lost 2 bases and 0 bases, there was a span of 12 bases. CDR3 amino acids: CASSVDSFSSYNEQFF. DNA for the CDR3: TGTGCCAGCAGCGTCGACAGTTTTAGCTCCTACAATGAGCAGTTCTTC.

The V call is TRBV27, the J call TRBJ2-1; 11 bases agree with TRBD2. The CDR3 is 15 residues long. Trimming cost V 7 bases and J 10 bases; bases outside gene matches: 12. The germline V gene encodes CDR1 MNHEY and CDR2 SMNVEV (reference sequence). The CDR3 region has the DNA TGTGCCAGCACCCTGGGTCTAGCGGGAGGCGGAGAGCAGTTCTTC. This codes for CASTLGLAGGGEQFF.

The J gene is TRBJ1-1, the V gene TRBV6-4; no firm D call. V lost 3 bases, J lost 0 bases, and 8 bases lay in between. There are 14 residues in the CDR3. Per the germline V gene, CDR1 is MRHNA and CDR2 is SNTAGT. CDR3 in amino acids: CASSEKGLNTEAFF. CDR3 bases: TGTGCCAGCAGTGAGAAGGGCCTGAACACTGAAGCTTTCTTT.

This clone was observed a handful of times. This rearrangement joins TRBV27 to TRBJ2-5, with D possibly matching TRBD1 (5 bases). This CDR3 is 15 amino acids long. V shed 3 bases and J shed 0 bases, with 11 bases lying between them. Germline CDR1 and CDR2: MNHEY and SMNVEV (reference sequence). The CDR3 loop reads CASSLQGRYQETQYF. The DNA of the CDR3 is TGTGCCAGCAGTTTGCAGGGCCGGTACCAAGAGACCCAGTACTTC.

This sequence joins TRBV30 and TRBJ2-1; TRBD1 or TRBD2 may be the D gene (5 bases each). The germline gives CDR1 GTSNPN, CDR2 SVGIG (reference sequence). V lost 2 bases, J lost 7 bases, and 18 bases lay in between. The CDR3 runs 15 residues. The CDR3 bases are TGTGCCTGGAGTCCCTCCACGGGGCGAGGGAATGAGCAGTTCTTC. It translates to CAWSPSTGRGNEQFF.

V gene TRBV7-9 combines with J gene TRBJ2-5; D remains unclear. Deletions cut 5 bases from V and 5 bases from J, with 12 bases between. This CDR3 spans 13 amino acids. Germline lookup yields CDR1 SEHNR and CDR2 FQNEAQ (reference sequence). CDR3 sequence: CASSLYGQETQYF. CDR3 DNA sequence: TGTGCCAGCAGCCTCTACGGGCAGGAGACCCAGTACTTC.

This clone was seen only once. The rearrangement uses TRBV4-2 and TRBJ1-2, with unresolved D. V lost 6 bases to trimming and J lost 2 bases, with 10 bases between them. Germline assignment: CDR1 LGHNA and CDR2 YNFKEQ. This CDR3 is 13 amino acids long. CDR3 loop: CASRPEQNYGYTF. The CDR3 DNA is TGTGCCAGCAGACCCGAACAAAACTATGGCTACACCTTC.

The J gene is TRBJ2-7, the V gene TRBV6-5; TRBD1 might be the D (5 bases). V was cut by 6 bases and J by 0 bases, with 12 bases left in between. The CDR3 has 14 residues. CDR1 and CDR2 (germline): MNHEY, SVGAGI. The CDR3 sequence: CASSPTASSYEQYF. The CDR3 DNA reads TGTGCCAGCAGCCCGACAGCGAGCTCCTACGAGCAGTACTTC.